These 11 T cell receptor beta chains were sequenced from one sample in a study of T-cell reconstitution after alpha-beta-depleted transplantation in children. Using unique molecular identifiers, the investigators prepared the TCRbeta library. A single record per CDR3 protein comes from TCRdb applying MiXCR to the PCR reads. The sample carries a few hundred thousand distinct CDR3 sequences, approximately 30% recorded once. The input for sequencing was PBMCs, taken before TCRalphabeta/CD19-depleted stem cell transplant. The receptors derive from a boy younger than two with Wiskott-Aldrich syndrome, due to receive a stem cell transplant.

This clonotype was seen only a few times. The chain recombines TRBV4-2 with TRBJ2-3, with D possibly matching TRBD2 (6 bases). The V and J ends lost 1 base and 0 bases respectively, with 14 bases between them. CDR3 length: 17 amino acids. From germline, CDR1 is LGHNA and CDR2 YNFKEQ. The CDR3 bases are TGTGCCAGCAGCCAAGGGGGCGGGCGGGGTAGCACAGATACGCAGTATTTT. Amino acids: CASSQGGGRGSTDTQYF.

Only a few counts were recorded for this clonotype. The gene calls are TRBV5-6 and TRBJ2-2; D is unclear. In germline, CDR1 is SGHDT, CDR2 YYEEEE. The CDR3 length is 12 residues. V was cut by 7 bases and J by 5 bases, with 9 bases left in between. The CDR3 DNA reads as TGTGCCAGCGGAGCTCGGACCGGGGAGCTGTTTTTT. It specifies CASGARTGELFF.

This chain joins TRBV6-1 and TRBJ2-1, with 12 nucleotides matching TRBD2. Looked up from germline, CDR1 is MNHNS and CDR2 is SASEGT. Unmatched junction bases numbered 8, after V lost 5 bases and J lost 9 bases. The length of the CDR3 is 15 residues. CDR3 protein: CASSLAGGPLAEQFF. Written as DNA, the CDR3 is TGTGCCAGCAGTCTAGCGGGAGGGCCCTTAGCTGAGCAGTTCTTC.

The chain recombines TRBV25-1 with TRBJ2-3; 10 positions match TRBD2. The germline gives CDR1 MGHDK, CDR2 SYGVNS. The CDR3 spans 16 residues. V lost 1 base, J lost 6 bases, and 7 bases stayed unmatched. CDR3 in amino acids: CASSEWTSGFSDTQYF. CDR3 sequence (DNA): TGTGCCAGCAGTGAATGGACTAGCGGATTTTCGGATACGCAGTATTTT. Full variable domain (remainder filled in from reference TRBV25-1 and TRBJ2-3): EADIYQTPRYLVIGTGKKITLECSQTMGHDKMYWYQQDPGMELHLIHYSYGVNSTEKGDLSSESTVSRIRTEHFPLTLESARPSHTSQYLCASSEWTSGFSDTQYFGPGTRLTVL.

The V gene is TRBV4-2, the J gene TRBJ2-7, with a tentative D call TRBD2 (5 bases). CDR1 and CDR2 from the germline V gene are LGHNA and YNFKEQ. V was clipped by 1 base and J by 2 bases, with 12 bases between them. This CDR3 is 15 amino acids long. CDR3 DNA sequence: TGTGCCAGCAGCCAAGTCGGCGGGTACACCTACGAGCAGTACTTC. Translated, it gives CASSQVGGYTYEQYF.

V usage is TRBV28 and J usage is TRBJ2-4; D call uncertain. V lost 2 bases and J 0 bases, leaving 17 bases between the germline ends. This CDR3 has 18 amino acids. Germline V CDR1 and CDR2: MDHEN, SYDVKM. CDR3 sequence (DNA): TGTGCCAGCAGTTTAGCCGGGCCCCTCGCTATAGCCAAAAACATTCAGTACTTC. Translated, it gives CASSLAGPLAIAKNIQYF.

The CDR3 loop is CASSPRAGGGTDTQYF. The DNA for the CDR3 is TGTGCCAGCTCACCACGGGCAGGGGGCGGAACAGATACGCAGTATTTT. This chain connects TRBV18 to TRBJ2-3, with 8 bases that match TRBD1. The germline gives CDR1 KGHSH, CDR2 LQKENI. CDR3 length equals 16 residues. With 1 base clipped from V and 3 bases from J, the junction kept 6 bases outside the gene matches. Full variable domain (missing parts from reference TRBV18 and TRBJ2-3): NAGVMQNPRHLVRRRGQEARLRCSPMKGHSHVYWYRQLPEEGLKFMVYLQKENIIDESGMPKERFSAEFPKEGPSILRIQQVVRGDSAAYFCASSPRAGGGTDTQYFGPGTRLTVL.

This chain connects TRBV4-2 to TRBJ2-7; TRBD1 matches at 7 bases. The CDR3 runs 17 residues. The trim removed 1 base at V and 4 bases at J, leaving 13 bases unmatched. CDR1 and CDR2 from the germline V gene are LGHNA and YNFKEQ. The CDR3 sequence is CASSQGGPTGLKYEQYF. The CDR3 region has the DNA TGTGCCAGCAGCCAAGGGGGACCGACAGGGCTCAAGTACGAGCAGTACTTC.

The V and J genes are TRBV5-1 and TRBJ2-5; no clear D gene. Trimming removed 5 bases from V and 5 bases from J, with 10 bases in between. The germline gives CDR1 SGHRS, CDR2 YFSETQ. The CDR3 covers 12 residues. The CDR3 spells CASREPMETQYF. CDR3 sequence (DNA): TGCGCCAGCAGAGAGCCTATGGAGACCCAGTACTTC.

This clonotype occurred a few times. The chain joins TRBV3-1 to TRBJ1-1; D is unclear. Germline CDR1 LGHDT, CDR2 YNNKEL (reference sequence). CDR3 length: 16 amino acids. Trimming shortened V by 3 bases and J by 5 bases, and 19 bases separated the two germline ends. The CDR3 here is CASSHGSGRGGTEAFF. Here the CDR3 DNA reads TGTGCCAGCAGCCACGGCTCCGGACGAGGAGGAACTGAAGCTTTCTTT.

The chain is built from TRBV20-1 and TRBJ2-5, with 10 bases that match TRBD2. The CDR3 has 16 amino acids. V trimming: 4 bases; J trimming: 5 bases; junction bases outside the gene matches: 13. The germline gives CDR1 DFQATT, CDR2 SNEGSKA (reference sequence). CDR3 bases: TGCAGTGCTACCTCCCCCTCTAGCGGGAGTCGGGAGACCCAGTACTTC. This encodes CSATSPSSGSRETQYF.